The 21 T cell receptor beta chains in this list originate from one sample, sequenced in a study of shared clonotypes between healthy human individuals. The method was immunoSEQ multiplex PCR; TCRdb's version includes in-frame clones alone and lacks a portion of them. The sample contains over 400,000 clones, 95% to 97% of which appear only once. The sample was naive CD4+ T cells sorted from blood. Sample subset: CD45RA+ positively selected. The receptors were gathered from a woman aged 30 to 39 in good health.

CDR3 amino acids: CASSQDAGGGSYNEQFF. The CDR3 DNA reads as TGTGCCAGCAGCCAGGATGCGGGAGGGGGGTCCTACAATGAGCAGTTCTTC. This sequence joins TRBV7-2 and TRBJ2-1, with TRBD2 identical over 9 bases. Germline values: CDR1 SGHTA, CDR2 FQGNSA. The CDR3 sequence is 17 residues long. Trimming at V came to 5 bases and at J to 1 base, leaving 9 bases not matched to a gene.

This chain links TRBV27 with TRBJ2-5; D not certain. The DNA end lines up better with TRBJ2-7; the J call may be wrong. The CDR3 loop spans 13 amino acids. Germline CDR1 reads MNHEY; CDR2 reads SMNVEV (reference sequence). For the CDR3, the DNA is TGTGCCAGCAGTTTACACCATCTCTACGAGCAGTACTTC. It yields the protein CASSLHHLYEQYF.

The rearrangement joins TRBV2 to TRBJ2-3, with TRBD1 matching over 7 bases. Germline V gives CDR1 SNHLY, CDR2 FYNNEI. V lost 6 bases and J lost 0; bases outside the gene matches: 6. This CDR3 is 15 amino acids long. The CDR3 here is CASSRYRGSTDTQYF. Here the CDR3 DNA reads TGTGCCAGCAGCCGCTACAGGGGCAGCACAGATACGCAGTATTTT.

The genes are TRBV19 and TRBJ2-7; 12 nucleotides line up with TRBD2. Trimming cost V 6 bases and J 0 bases; bases outside gene matches: 3. CDR1 LNHDA and CDR2 SQIVND come from the germline V gene (reference sequence). The CDR3 length is 15 residues. CDR3 protein: CASSPLAGGSYEQYF. The CDR3 DNA sequence: TGTGCCAGTAGCCCACTAGCGGGAGGCTCCTACGAGCAGTACTTC.

V usage is TRBV27 and J usage is TRBJ1-1, with D possibly matching TRBD1 (6 bases). The CDR3 is 14 amino acids. From germline, CDR1 is MNHEY and CDR2 SMNVEV (reference sequence). V was trimmed by 3 bases and J by 10 bases, leaving 18 bases between them. CDR3 residues: CASSLIRGATGAFF. The CDR3 DNA reads TGTGCCAGCAGTTTGATCCGGGGGGCGACCGGAGCTTTCTTT.

The genes are TRBV28 and TRBJ1-5; D remains unclear. CDR1 and CDR2 (germline): MDHEN, SYDVKM. The V and J ends lost 8 bases and 7 bases respectively, with 15 bases between them. CDR3 size: 13 residues. The CDR3 region has the DNA TGTGCCAGCGCGTGGGAGCTGGGCCAGCCCCAGCATTTT. Translation: CASAWELGQPQHF. Full variable domain (remainder filled in from reference TRBV28 and TRBJ1-5): DVKVTQSSRYLVKRTGEKVFLECVQDMDHENMFWYRQDPGLGLRLIYFSYDVKMKEKGDIPEGYSVSREKKERFSLILESASTNQTSMYLCASAWELGQPQHFGDGTRLSIL.

The V gene is TRBV28, the J gene TRBJ2-1; no clear D. Trimming took off 5 bases at V and 3 bases at J, with 14 bases between the two ends. Germline-derived CDR1 and CDR2 are MDHEN and SYDVKM. The CDR3 covers 15 residues. CDR3 residues: CASSVSTGVYNEQFF. Here the CDR3 DNA reads TGTGCCAGCAGTGTTTCTACGGGCGTCTACAATGAGCAGTTCTTC.

The chain links TRBV29-1 to TRBJ1-5; 7 bases line up with TRBD1. The length of the CDR3 is 12 residues. V lost 4 bases and J lost 6; bases outside the gene matches: 3. The germline V gene encodes CDR1 SQVTM and CDR2 ANQGSEA. The DNA for the CDR3 is TGCAGCGTTGGAGGGGGCGGTCAGCCCCAGCATTTT. The encoded protein is CSVGGGGQPQHF.

This chain uses TRBV2 with TRBJ1-2; D is undetermined. V lost 6 bases, J lost 0 bases, and 11 bases lay in between. The CDR3 spans 14 residues. From germline, CDR1 is SNHLY and CDR2 FYNNEI. The CDR3 DNA sequence: TGTGCCAGCAGAGTGAACTTAGCTAACTATGGCTACACCTTC. It is translated as CASRVNLANYGYTF.

This rearrangement joins TRBV2 to TRBJ1-4, with 7 bases matching TRBD1. The germline V gene has CDR1 SNHLY and CDR2 FYNNEI. The CDR3 has 14 amino acids. V shed 9 bases and J 7 bases; nucleotides not matched to a gene: 11. The CDR3 sequence: CASDGQAEGEKLFF. The CDR3 DNA follows: TGTGCCAGTGACGGACAGGCGGAAGGTGAAAAACTGTTTTTT.

The gene calls are TRBV30 and TRBJ2-2; D is ambiguous. Germline loops: CDR1 GTSNPN, CDR2 SVGIG (reference sequence). The CDR3 is 13 amino acids. The V end lost 0 bases, the J end lost 8 bases, and 10 bases lay between the germline ends. The CDR3 loop is CAWSVWSGGELFF. In DNA form, the CDR3 reads TGTGCCTGGAGTGTATGGTCTGGGGGGGAGCTGTTTTTT.

V and J are TRBV28 and TRBJ2-7, with a tentative D call TRBD2 (7 bases). Trimming shortened V by 10 bases and J by 4 bases, and 17 bases separated the two germline ends. In germline, CDR1 is MDHEN, CDR2 SYDVKM. The CDR3 consists of 13 residues. This chain's CDR3 is CATRGGGGYEQYF. CDR3 in DNA: TGTGCCACCCGTGGGGGCGGGGGTTACGAGCAGTACTTC. Together with reference TRBV28 and TRBJ2-7, the CDR3 gives the full variable domain: DVKVTQSSRYLVKRTGEKVFLECVQDMDHENMFWYRQDPGLGLRLIYFSYDVKMKEKGDIPEGYSVSREKKERFSLILESASTNQTSMYLCATRGGGGYEQYFGPGTRLTVT.

The gene calls are TRBV7-2 and TRBJ2-2, with 9 nucleotides matching TRBD2. The CDR3 totals 16 residues. Germline V gene sequence: CDR1 SGHTA, CDR2 FQGNSA. Losses at the gene ends were 2 bases for V and 7 bases for J; bases not matched to a gene: 8. Here the CDR3 reads CASSLRFTAGGGELFF. The CDR3 DNA reads as TGTGCCAGCAGCTTAAGGTTTACAGCGGGAGGCGGGGAGCTGTTTTTT.

The chain employs TRBV27 and TRBJ2-7; a weak D match, TRBD2 (7 bases). This CDR3 is built from 16 residues. With 6 bases removed from V and 2 bases from J, the gap between germline ends came to 20 bases. Per the germline V gene, CDR1 is MNHEY and CDR2 is SMNVEV (reference sequence). CDR3 sequence reads: CASRMGGGRFPYEQYF. CDR3 coding DNA: TGTGCCAGCAGGATGGGAGGGGGGAGGTTCCCCTACGAGCAGTACTTC.

J is TRBJ2-2 and V is TRBV5-4; 10 bases are a match to TRBD2. V shed 4 bases, J shed 4 bases, and the junction held 10 bases outside the gene matches. The length of the CDR3 is 17 residues. Germline CDR1 SGHNT, CDR2 YYREEE (reference sequence). The CDR3: CASSQNSGRSVTGELFF. DNA for the CDR3: TGTGCCAGCAGCCAAAATAGCGGGAGGTCGGTCACCGGGGAGCTGTTTTTT.

This chain joins TRBV5-4 and TRBJ1-1, with 9 nucleotides matching TRBD1. The V gene end was trimmed by 5 bases and the J gene end by 1 base; junction bases not matched to a gene: 9. The CDR3 extends over 16 amino acids. Germline loops: CDR1 SGHNT, CDR2 YYREEE (reference sequence). For the CDR3, the DNA is TGTGCCAGCAGACAAGGGTACAGGGGGCGGAACACTGAAGCTTTCTTT. Its protein is CASRQGYRGRNTEAFF.

This sequence joins TRBV5-1 and TRBJ2-3; TRBD2 agrees at 9 bases. The CDR3 consists of 15 residues. CDR1 is SGHRS, CDR2 YFSETQ, per germline. V trimming: 0 bases; J trimming: 5 bases; junction bases outside the gene matches: 4. As DNA, the CDR3 is TGCGCCAGCAGCTTGGTTAGCGGGAGAGGAGATACGCAGTATTTT. Encoded protein: CASSLVSGRGDTQYF.

V is TRBV28 and J is TRBJ1-4; no firm D call. This CDR3 spans 11 amino acids. Deletions cut 6 bases from V and 5 bases from J, with 4 bases between. Germline V CDR1 and CDR2: MDHEN, SYDVKM. The CDR3 is CASRSNEKLFF. DNA for the CDR3: TGTGCCAGCAGGTCGAATGAAAAACTGTTTTTT.

The chain is built from TRBV23-1 and TRBJ2-1, with 10 bases matching TRBD2. TRBV23-1 is noted as an ORF with a role that remains uncertain. The CDR3 loop spans 19 amino acids. The V segment lost 0 bases and the J segment 6 bases; nucleotides outside the gene matches: 14. The CDR3 coding sequence is TGCGCCAGCAGTCAATCGCCCCCTCCCCTAGCGGGAGTAAGCAATGAGCAGTTCTTC. It yields the protein CASSQSPPPLAGVSNEQFF.

The rearrangement links TRBV11-2 to TRBJ2-5; the D gene could be TRBD1 or TRBD2 (5 bases each). The CDR3 is 14 amino acids. V was clipped by 3 bases and J by 4 bases, with 12 bases between them. Germline V gene data show CDR1 as SGHAT and CDR2 as FQNNGV. CDR3 sequence: CASSFSGTPETQYF. The CDR3 DNA reads as TGTGCCAGCAGCTTTTCGGGGACCCCAGAGACCCAGTACTTC.

V usage is TRBV7-7 and J usage is TRBJ2-5, with a possible D match to TRBD1 (6 bases). Trimming removed 3 bases at V and 0 bases at J, with 8 bases between. Germline-derived CDR1 and CDR2 are SSHAT and FNYEAQ (reference sequence). CDR3 length: 14 amino acids. The CDR3 loop is CASSLTGHQETQYF. As DNA, the CDR3 is TGTGCCAGCAGCTTGACAGGCCACCAAGAGACCCAGTACTTC.